The TCR beta chain described here comes from a study of blood T cell repertoires in COVID-19. Study summary: COVID-19 samples, acute and convalescent, were from the United States, Italy and Spain.

Original processing methods: Estimation of nucleated cell counts relied on the amplification of reference gene primers. The assay was immunoSEQ multiplex PCR, and TCRdb's table has in-frame clones only and misses some. The V and J calls and clone size come from that table; D and trimming were worked out from the DNA. The sample yields approximately 120,000 clones, approximately 85% seen once. Sample: peripheral blood. The receptor was derived from a human donor in a cohort sampled during active COVID-19.

CDR3 amino acids: CASSQTSSTDTQYF. The CDR3 nucleotides are TGCGCCAGCTCGCAGACTAGTAGCACAGATACGCAGTATTTT. This chain uses TRBV5-1 with TRBJ2-3, with D possibly being TRBD2 (6 bases). The CDR3 length is 14 residues. V lost 7 bases and J 0 bases, leaving 12 bases between the germline ends. The germline gives CDR1 SGHRS, CDR2 YFSETQ.